The following is a T cell receptor (beta chain) sequence with its context. This sample is part of a study of OX40 agonist ivuxolimab in advanced cancers. Study in general: It was permissible to have had prior anti-PD-1, anti-PD-L1 or anti-CTLA-4 therapy, and about 40% had some.

TCRdb's table, derived via immunoSEQ multiplex PCR, lists solely in-frame clones and lacks some. The table shows more than 65,000 clones, with 85% occurring only once. The CDR3 has 14 residues. V gave up 4 bases and J gave up 8 bases, with 15 bases separating them. CDR1 and CDR2 from the germline V gene are SGHNT and YYREEE (reference sequence). Sequenced here: CD4+ or CD8+ T cells sorted from blood, sampled in a trial of the OX40 agonist ivuxolimab. The source is an adult with an advanced solid tumor such as melanoma, head and neck, liver or kidney cancer. V usage is TRBV5-4 and J usage is TRBJ1-4, with unresolved D. The CDR3 loop is CASSEALRNEKLFF. The DNA for the CDR3 is TGTGCCAGCAGCGAAGCCCTGAGGAACGAAAAACTGTTTTTT.